This entry features one TCR beta chain sequence. With 9 bases removed from V and 3 bases from J, the gap between germline ends came to 25 bases. This CDR3 contains 17 residues. Per germline, CDR1 LNHDA and CDR2 SQIVND (reference sequence). The method was immunoSEQ multiplex PCR; TCRdb's version includes in-frame clones alone and lacks a portion of them. Here the sample spans about 75,000 clones, more than 85% being singletons. This record belongs to a study of technical replicates of blood from a few donors. Sequencing was performed on PBMCs. The sequence was collected from a human donor in good health. Some clones in this sample may be carry-over from other donors' samples. This chain joins TRBV19 and TRBJ2-3, with a weak D call TRBD2 (6 bases). CDR3 DNA sequence: TGTGCCAGCCAAAGAGGTAGGGCCGGGACTGGAACAGATACGCAGTATTTT. Its protein product is CASQRGRAGTGTDTQYF.